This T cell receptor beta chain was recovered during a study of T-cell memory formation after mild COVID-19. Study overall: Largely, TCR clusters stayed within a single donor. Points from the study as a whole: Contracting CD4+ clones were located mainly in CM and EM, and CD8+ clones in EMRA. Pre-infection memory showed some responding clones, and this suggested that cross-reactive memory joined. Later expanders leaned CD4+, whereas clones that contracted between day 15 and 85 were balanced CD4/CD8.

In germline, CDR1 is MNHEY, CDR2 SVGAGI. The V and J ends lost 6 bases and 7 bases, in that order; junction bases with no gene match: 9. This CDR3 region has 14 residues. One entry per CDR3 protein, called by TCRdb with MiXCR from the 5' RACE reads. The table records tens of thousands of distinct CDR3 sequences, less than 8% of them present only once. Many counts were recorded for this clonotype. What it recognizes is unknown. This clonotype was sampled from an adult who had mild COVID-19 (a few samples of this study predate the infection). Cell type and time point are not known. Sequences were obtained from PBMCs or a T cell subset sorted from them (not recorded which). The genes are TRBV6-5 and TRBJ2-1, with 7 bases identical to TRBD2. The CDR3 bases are TGTGCCAGCAGCTCGGGAGGAGTACAAAATGAGCAGTTCTTC. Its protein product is CASSSGGVQNEQFF.